This TCR beta chain was captured in a study of T cells in Graves' hyperthyroidism and ophthalmopathy. Hyperthyroidism, newly diagnosed and lasting under 2 months, affected patients aged 18 to 65. As to this clonotype: What it binds is unknown.

Study observations and caveats: Blood held most thyroid clonotypes expanded above 0.001 frequency.

This CDR3 has 16 amino acids. The germline V gene has CDR1 KGHDR and CDR2 SFDVKD. V shed 4 bases, J shed 7 bases, and the junction held 7 bases outside the gene matches. TCR beta CDR3 region amplification was performed from RNA transcripts. Researchers ran a first-round RT-PCR on the TCR CDR3 using the HTBI primer set. One entry per CDR3 protein, called by TCRdb with MiXCR from the multiplex PCR reads. The sample has more than 650,000 distinct CDR3 sequences, 13% to 15% seen once. This TCR derives from a woman in her late teens or twenties with Graves' hyperthyroidism. The chain links TRBV24-1 to TRBJ2-2; the match to TRBD2 covers 11 bases. Sequencing input: blood. This CDR3 is CATSDPGTSGFGELFF. The CDR3 DNA reads TGTGCCACCAGTGACCCCGGGACTAGCGGATTCGGGGAGCTGTTTTTT.